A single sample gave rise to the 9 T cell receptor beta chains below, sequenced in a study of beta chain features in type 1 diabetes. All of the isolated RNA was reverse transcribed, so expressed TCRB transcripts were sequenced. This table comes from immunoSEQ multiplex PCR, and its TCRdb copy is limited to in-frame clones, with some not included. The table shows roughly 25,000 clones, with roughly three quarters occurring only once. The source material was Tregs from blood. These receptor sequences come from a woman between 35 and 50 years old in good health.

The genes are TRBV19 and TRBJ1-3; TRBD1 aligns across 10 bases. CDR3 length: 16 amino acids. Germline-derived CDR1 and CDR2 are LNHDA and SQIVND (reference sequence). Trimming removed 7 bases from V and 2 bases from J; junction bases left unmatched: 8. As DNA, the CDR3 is TGTGCCAGTAAGATCAGGACAGGGGGTGCTGGAAACACCATATATTTT. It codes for CASKIRTGGAGNTIYF.

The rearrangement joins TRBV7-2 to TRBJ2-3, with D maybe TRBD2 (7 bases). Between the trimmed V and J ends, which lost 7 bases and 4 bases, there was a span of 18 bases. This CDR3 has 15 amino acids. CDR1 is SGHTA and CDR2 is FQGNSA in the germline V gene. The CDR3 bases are TGTGCCAGCAAATGGGGCTACGGGGGGCCAGATACGCAGTATTTT. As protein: CASKWGYGGPDTQYF. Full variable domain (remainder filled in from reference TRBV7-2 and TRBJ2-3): GAGVSQSPSNKVTEKGKDVELRCDPISGHTALYWYRQSLGQGLEFLIYFQGNSAPDKSGLPSDRFSAERTGGSVSTLTIQRTQQEDSAVYLCASKWGYGGPDTQYFGPGTRLTVL.

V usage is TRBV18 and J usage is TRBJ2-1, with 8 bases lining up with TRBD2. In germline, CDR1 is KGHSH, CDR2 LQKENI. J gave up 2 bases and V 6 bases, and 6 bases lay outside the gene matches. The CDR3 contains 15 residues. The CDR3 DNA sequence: TGTGCCAGCTCTATGGGCGGGGGGCCCTACAATGAGCAGTTCTTC. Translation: CASSMGGGPYNEQFF.

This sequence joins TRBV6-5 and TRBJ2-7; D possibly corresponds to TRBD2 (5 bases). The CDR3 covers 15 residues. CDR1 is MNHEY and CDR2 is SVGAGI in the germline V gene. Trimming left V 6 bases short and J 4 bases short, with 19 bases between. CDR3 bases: TGTGCCAGCAGACGGGGAGAACCCACCGGGTACGAGCAGTACTTC. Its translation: CASRRGEPTGYEQYF.

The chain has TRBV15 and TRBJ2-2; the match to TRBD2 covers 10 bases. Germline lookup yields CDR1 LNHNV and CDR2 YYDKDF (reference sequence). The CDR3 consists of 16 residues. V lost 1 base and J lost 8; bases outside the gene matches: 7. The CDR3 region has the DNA TGTGCCACCAGCAGAGCTAGCGGGGGCCACGGAGGGGAGCTGTTTTTT. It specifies CATSRASGGHGGELFF.

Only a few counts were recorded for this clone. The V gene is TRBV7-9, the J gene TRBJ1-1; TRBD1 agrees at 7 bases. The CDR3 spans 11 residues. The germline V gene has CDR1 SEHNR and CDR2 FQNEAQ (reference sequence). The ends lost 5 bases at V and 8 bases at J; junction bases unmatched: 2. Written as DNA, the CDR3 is TGTGCCAGCAGCGGACAGGAGGAAGCTTTCTTT. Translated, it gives CASSGQEEAFF.

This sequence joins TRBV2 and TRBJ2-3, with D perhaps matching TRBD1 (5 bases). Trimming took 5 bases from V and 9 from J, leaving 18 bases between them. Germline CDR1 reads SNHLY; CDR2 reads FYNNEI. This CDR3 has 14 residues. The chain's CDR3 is CASSRATDWGTQYF. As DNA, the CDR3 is TGTGCCAGCAGTCGGGCCACAGATTGGGGCACGCAGTATTTT. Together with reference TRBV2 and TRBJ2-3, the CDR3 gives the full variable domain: EPEVTQTPSHQVTQMGQEVILRCVPISNHLYFYWYRQILGQKVEFLVSFYNNEISEKSEIFDDQFSVERPDGSNFTLKIRSTKLEDSAMYFCASSRATDWGTQYFGPGTRLTVL.

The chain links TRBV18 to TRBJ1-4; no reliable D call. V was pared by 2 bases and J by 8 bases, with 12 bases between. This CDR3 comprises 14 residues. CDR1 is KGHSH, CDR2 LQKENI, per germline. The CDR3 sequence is CASSPFSSGEKLFF. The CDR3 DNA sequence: TGTGCCAGCTCACCATTCAGTTCGGGAGAAAAACTGTTTTTT. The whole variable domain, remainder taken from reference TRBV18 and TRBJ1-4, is NAGVMQNPRHLVRRRGQEARLRCSPMKGHSHVYWYRQLPEEGLKFMVYLQKENIIDESGMPKERFSAEFPKEGPSILRIQQVVRGDSAAYFCASSPFSSGEKLFFGSGTQLSVL.

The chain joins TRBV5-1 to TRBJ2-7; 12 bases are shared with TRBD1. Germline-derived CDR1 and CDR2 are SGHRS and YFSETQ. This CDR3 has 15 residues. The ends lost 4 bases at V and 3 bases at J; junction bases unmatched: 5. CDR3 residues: CASSPGTGGLYEQYF. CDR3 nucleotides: TGCGCCAGCAGCCCGGGGACAGGGGGCCTCTACGAGCAGTACTTC.